The 18 T cell receptor delta chains reported below all come from one sample, sequenced in a study of gamma-delta T cells after stem cell transplantation. TCRdb redid clone calling on the RT-PCR reads using CATT. There are thousands of delta-chain clones in the sample; about 1.8% occur only once, and 37% lies in the top ten. Source material: gamma-delta T cells. The receptor set was obtained from a human donor. It is not recorded whose cells these are; they may come from a transplant donor.

This clone was recorded a few times. TCRdb shows a much larger clone's protein in place of this DNA's translation, and the two differ at residue 12, likely through a read error; the protein shown is translated from the DNA. The chain couples TRDV2 to TRDJ1; 11 bases fit TRDD3. V was pared by 2 bases and J by 1 base, with 11 bases of the junction left unmatched. This CDR3 spans 18 amino acids. Germline lookup yields CDR1 GEAIGNYY and CDR2 EKD. The CDR3, as DNA: TGTGCCTGTGACAGTGTACTGGGGGATAAGGGGGGCACCGATAAACTCATCTTT. Protein: CACDSVLGDKGGTDKLIF.

Within the sample, this clone is large. Other DNA sequences within the sample encode an identical CDR3. The chain carries TRDV2 and TRDJ1; D ambiguous. Trimming stripped 3 bases from V and 3 bases from J, with 10 bases between. The CDR3 runs 13 residues. Germline values: CDR1 GEAIGNYY, CDR2 EKD. This chain's CDR3 is CACDPLKADKLIF. The CDR3 bases are TGTGCCTGTGACCCTTTAAAGGCCGATAAACTCATCTTT.

Ten or more counts support this clone. Since a far larger clone is one base different, this is likely a read error. The rearrangement links TRDV2 to TRDJ1, with D maybe TRDD3 (5 bases). CDR1 and CDR2 (germline): GEAIGNYY, EKD. Trimming left V 1 base short and J 0 bases short, with 11 bases between. CDR3 length equals 15 residues. The CDR3 bases are TGTGCCTGTGACACAGCGGGGACGTACACCGATAAACTCATCTTT. Translated: CACDTAGTYTDKLIF.

In this sample, this clone turned up a few times. The protein in TCRdb stems from a much larger clone and differs at residue 17 from this DNA's translation, likely a read error; here the protein is translated from the DNA. The gene calls are TRDV2 and TRDJ1; 13 bases map to TRDD3. The germline gives CDR1 GEAIGNYY, CDR2 EKD. CDR3 length equals 18 residues. DNA for the CDR3: TGTGCCTGTGACACCGTAGAATATACTGGGGGATACGGCGATAAACTCACCTTT. Its translation: CACDTVEYTGGYGDKLTF.

This clone was found a few times. The J gene is TRDJ1, the V gene TRDV2, with TRDD3 identical over 7 bases. J lost 0 bases, V lost 3 bases, and 9 bases had no gene match. This CDR3 has 16 residues. CDR1 and CDR2 from the germline V gene are GEAIGNYY and EKD. CDR3 protein: CACDFLGGTYTDKLIF. CDR3 DNA sequence: TGTGCCTGTGACTTTCTGGGGGGTACCTACACCGATAAACTCATCTTT.

This clone has only a few counts. A single base is all that separates this from a far larger clone, so a read error is likely. In the same sample, other DNA sequences code for this CDR3. V gene TRDV2 combines with J gene TRDJ1; 12 positions agree with TRDD3. The ends lost 3 bases at V and 5 bases at J; junction bases unmatched: 15. This CDR3 comprises 18 residues. Germline assignment: CDR1 GEAIGNYY and CDR2 EKD. In DNA, the CDR3 is TGTGCCTGTGACCCCGCTGGGGGATACGGGACAAGGACTGATAAACTCATCTTT. This translates into CACDPAGGYGTRTDKLIF.

As for this clone: A read error is likely here: a far larger clone is one base away. Other DNA sequences in the same sample also yield this CDR3. The chain employs TRDV2 and TRDJ1, with 11 bases aligning to TRDD3. The CDR3 is made up of 17 amino acids. Germline CDR1 is GEAIGNYY and CDR2 is EKD. The CDR3 DNA sequence: TGTGCCTGTGACGTACTGGGGGATAGGGAGTACACCGATAAGCTCATCTTT. This translates into CACDVLGDREYTDKLIF.

Points on this clone: TCRdb pairs this DNA with a much larger clone's protein that differs at residue 6, likely a read error; the protein shown was translated from the DNA. The chain recombines TRDV2 with TRDJ1, with 10 bases that match TRDD3. This CDR3 contains 19 residues. The V segment lost 0 bases and the J segment 0 bases; nucleotides outside the gene matches: 12. Germline values: CDR1 GEAIGNYY, CDR2 EKD. The CDR3 DNA reads as TGTGCCTGTGACACCGCACTGGGGGATCCGTTCCCGTACACCGATAAACTCATCTTT. Translated, it gives CACDTALGDPFPYTDKLIF.

The sample holds a few counts of this clone. The amino acid sequence in TCRdb belongs to a much larger clone and departs from this DNA's translation at residue 10, likely a sequencing read error; the sequence shown is translated from the DNA. The rearrangement joins TRDV2 to TRDJ1, with D perhaps matching TRDD3 (5 bases). CDR1 GEAIGNYY and CDR2 EKD come from the germline V gene. The ends were cut back, 0 bases at V and 2 bases at J, with 21 bases in the middle. CDR3 length: 18 amino acids. The CDR3 spells CACDTVDKTEGFTDKLIF. The CDR3 coding sequence is TGTGCCTGTGACACCGTCGACAAAACTGAGGGATTTACCGATAAACTCATCTTT.

This clone has just a few counts. This probably arose from a read error, given a far larger clone one base away. Other DNA sequences in the sample encode the same CDR3. The CDR3 DNA follows: TGTGCCTGTGACACAGTGGGGACGTACACAGATAAACTCATCTTT. Amino acid sequence: CACDTVGTYTDKLIF. V and J are TRDV2 and TRDJ1, with D perhaps TRDD3 (5 bases). Looked up from germline, CDR1 is GEAIGNYY and CDR2 is EKD. The CDR3 covers 15 residues.

This clone was counted a few times. The protein given by TCRdb reflects a much larger clone and differs at residue 5 from this DNA's translation, likely from a read error; the protein shown is the DNA's translation. The chain couples TRDV2 to TRDJ1, with unresolved D. CDR1 is GEAIGNYY, CDR2 EKD, per germline. The CDR3 has 18 amino acids. Trimming removed 3 bases at V and 3 bases at J, with 25 bases between. The CDR3 loop is CACDAVAPANPGADKLIF. CDR3 coding DNA: TGTGCCTGTGACGCCGTAGCCCCGGCAAACCCAGGGGCCGATAAACTCATCTTT.

Notes on this clone: This DNA's translation and the protein TCRdb lists, from a much larger clone, do not match at residue 9, likely due to a read error; the protein shown is translated from the DNA. The chain employs TRDV2 and TRDJ3, with TRDD3 matching over 10 bases. Germline CDR1 and CDR2: GEAIGNYY and EKD. V shed 2 bases, J shed 2 bases, and the junction held 5 bases outside the gene matches. This CDR3 spans 18 amino acids. DNA for the CDR3: TGTGCCTGTGACATACTGGGGGATGGTACCTGGGACACCCGACAGATGTTTTTC. The encoded protein is CACDILGDGTWDTRQMFF.

In regard to this clone: This probably arose from a read error, given a far larger clone one base away. Other DNA sequences in this sample translate to the same CDR3. The chain is built from TRDV2 and TRDJ1, with 7 bases fitting TRDD3. Germline lookup yields CDR1 GEAIGNYY and CDR2 EKD. J was trimmed by 0 bases and V by 1 base; bases with no gene match: 13. There are 18 residues in the CDR3. The CDR3 DNA reads TGTGCCTGTGACACGCTGACTGGTGGATACGAGAACACCGATAAACTCATCTTT. Its protein is CACDTLTGGYENTDKLIF.

Of note for this clone: A far larger clone is one base from this, pointing to a likely read error. Other nucleotide sequences in the sample specify the same CDR3. The V call is TRDV2, the J call TRDJ1; TRDD3 matches 9 bases. The length of the CDR3 is 17 residues. Germline-derived CDR1 and CDR2 are GEAIGNYY and EKD. The DNA for the CDR3 is TGTGCCTGCGACACGTCCTGGGGGATGACTTACACCGATAAACTCATCTTT. Translating gives CACDTSWGMTYTDKLIF.

This clone was observed a few times. The likely explanation is a read error, given a far larger clone one base away. The same CDR3 also results from other DNA sequences found in this sample. The rearrangement uses TRDV2 and TRDJ1; weak D call: TRDD3 (6 bases). Germline CDR1 is GEAIGNYY and CDR2 is EKD. CDR3 length: 15 amino acids. The CDR3 is CACDTLGSKSDKLIF. CDR3 nucleotides: TGTGCCTGCGACACCCTGGGGTCAAAGAGCGATAAACTCATCTTT.

This clone has a handful of counts. TCRdb's entry gives the protein of a much larger clone, which mismatches this DNA's translation at residue 11, likely from a read error; the protein reported here is translated from the DNA. V is TRDV2 and J is TRDJ1, with 8 nucleotides matching TRDD3. The CDR3 totals 19 residues. The ends lost 0 bases at V and 0 bases at J; junction bases unmatched: 14. Per germline, CDR1 GEAIGNYY and CDR2 EKD. CDR3 bases: TGTGCCTGTGACACCGTACGGGATACGACGTTTGTATACACCGATAAACTCATCTTT. Its translation is CACDTVRDTTFVYTDKLIF.

By share of the sample, this clone is large. Other DNA sequences of this sample code for an identical CDR3. The chain joins TRDV2 to TRDJ1, with D possibly matching TRDD3 (6 bases). Germline V gene lookup returns CDR1 GEAIGNYY and CDR2 EKD. The CDR3 sequence is 16 residues long. V lost 0 bases and J lost 0, with 13 bases in between. The CDR3 nucleotides are TGTGCCTGTGACACCGTTGGGGGGGGAAACACCGATAAACTCATCTTT. This sequence encodes CACDTVGGGNTDKLIF.

In this sample, this clone turned up a few times. The translation of this DNA and the TCRdb protein of a much larger clone differ at residue 3, probably owing to a read error; the protein shown here is translated from the DNA. The V call is TRDV2, the J call TRDJ1, with TRDD3 matching 13 bases. The V gene's germline CDR1 is GEAIGNYY and CDR2 EKD. The CDR3 is 18 residues long. CDR3 bases: TGTGCCCGTGACGTACTGGGGGATACGGAGGGGCACACCGATAAACTCATCTTT. Amino acid sequence: CARDVLGDTEGHTDKLIF.